A selection of T cell receptor beta chains follows, all from one sample in a study of OX40 agonist ivuxolimab in advanced cancers. Profiling relied on immunoSEQ multiplex PCR, and the TCRdb table lists in-frame clones only, not all of them. The sample shows tens of thousands of clones, approximately 85% of them seen only once. The sample in question was CD4+ or CD8+ T cells sorted from blood, obtained in a trial of the OX40 agonist ivuxolimab. The receptors were gathered from an adult with an advanced solid tumor such as melanoma, head and neck, liver or kidney cancer. Both conserved end residues are part of each CDR3. Each record gives: V gene, J gene, clone size, D gene, CDR3 protein, CDR3 DNA. D genes are given only for firm matches. Some rows have no size entry. The others give once, few or many, or a class for an expanded clone.

V: TRBV28; J: TRBJ1-3; size: .; D: .; CDR3: CASSPPGGVDTIYF; DNA: TGTGCCAGCAGCCCACCCGGGGGGGTAGACACCATATATTTT
V: TRBV27; J: TRBJ1-1; size: once; D: .; CDR3: CASSSPPGFFGEAFF; DNA: TGTGCCAGCAGCTCGCCCCCGGGGTTTTTTGGTGAAGCTTTCTTT
V: TRBV6-4; J: TRBJ2-1; size: .; D: .; CDR3: CASSDQPLSYNEQFF; DNA: TGTGCCAGCAGTGACCAGCCCCTCTCCTACAATGAGCAGTTCTTC
V: TRBV4-1; J: TRBJ2-3; size: .; D: TRBD2; CDR3: CASSQEGGRSGGLTDTQYF; DNA: TGCGCCAGCAGCCAAGAAGGGGGAAGGTCGGGAGGGCTCACAGATACGCAGTATTTT
V: TRBV15; J: TRBJ2-1; size: .; D: .; CDR3: CATSREGASWGLGNEQFF; DNA: TGTGCCACCAGCAGAGAGGGGGCCTCGTGGGGCCTCGGCAATGAGCAGTTCTTC
V: TRBV5-6; J: TRBJ1-1; size: .; D: .; CDR3: CASTSVTGGRTEAFF; DNA: TGTGCCAGCACCTCGGTCACAGGAGGGCGGACTGAAGCTTTCTTT
V: TRBV5-1; J: TRBJ2-1; size: .; D: .; CDR3: CASSLANTGPYNEQFF; DNA: TGCGCCAGCAGCTTGGCTAATACAGGGCCCTACAATGAGCAGTTCTTC
V: TRBV6-6; J: TRBJ1-2; size: few; D: .; CDR3: CASGLDGYTF; DNA: TGTGCCAGCGGCCTGGATGGCTACACCTTC
V: TRBV6-1; J: TRBJ1-2; size: .; D: TRBD1; CDR3: CASRAGTGVSVYTF; DNA: TGTGCCAGCAGGGCCGGGACAGGGGTTAGTGTCTACACCTTC
V: TRBV11-3; J: TRBJ2-1; size: .; D: TRBD2; CDR3: CASSLEGSGGTYEQFF; DNA: TGTGCCAGCAGCTTAGAGGGGAGCGGGGGAACTTATGAGCAGTTCTTC
V: TRBV18; J: TRBJ1-1; size: .; D: TRBD1; CDR3: CASSPDRGLGEAFF; DNA: TGTGCCAGCTCACCAGACAGGGGTTTGGGTGAAGCTTTCTTT
V: TRBV6-5; J: TRBJ1-5; size: .; D: .; CDR3: CASSYSNGGEPQHF; DNA: TGTGCCAGCAGTTACTCGAATGGGGGTGAGCCCCAGCATTTT
V: TRBV4-1; J: TRBJ2-2; size: .; D: TRBD2; CDR3: CASSQGGLAGVGTGELFF; DNA: TGCGCCAGCAGCCAAGGGGGCCTAGCGGGAGTAGGCACCGGGGAGCTGTTTTTT
V: TRBV29-1; J: TRBJ2-5; size: .; D: .; CDR3: CSVEFTGETQYF; DNA: TGCAGCGTTGAGTTCACGGGGGAGACCCAGTACTTC
V: TRBV5-1; J: TRBJ1-1; size: .; D: TRBD1; CDR3: CASSGQTNTEAFF; DNA: TGCGCCAGCTCGGGACAGACGAACACTGAAGCTTTCTTT
V: TRBV27; J: TRBJ1-1; size: once; D: TRBD1; CDR3: CASSLCERTGGIPSMNTEAFF; DNA: TGTGCCAGCAGTTTATGCGAGCGGACAGGGGGCATACCCAGCATGAACACTGAAGCTTTCTTT
V: TRBV9; J: TRBJ1-3; size: .; D: .; CDR3: CASSVESYSGNTIYF; DNA: TGTGCCAGCAGCGTAGAAAGTTACTCTGGAAACACCATATATTTT
V: TRBV2; J: TRBJ1-1; size: .; D: TRBD1; CDR3: CASINHRGNTEAFF; DNA: TGTGCCAGCATTAACCACAGGGGGAACACTGAAGCTTTCTTT
V: TRBV5-1; J: TRBJ2-3; size: .; D: TRBD2; CDR3: CASSYSAGGVQDTQYF; DNA: TGCGCCAGCAGCTACTCAGCGGGAGGTGTTCAAGATACGCAGTATTTT
V: TRBV5-4; J: TRBJ1-2; size: .; D: .; CDR3: CASSPVRAVHGYTF; DNA: TGTGCCAGCAGCCCGGTCAGGGCAGTCCATGGCTACACCTTC
V: TRBV10-3; J: TRBJ2-1; size: .; D: TRBD2; CDR3: CAISETSGGYNEQFF; DNA: TGTGCCATCAGTGAAACTAGCGGGGGTTACAATGAGCAGTTCTTC
V: TRBV5-1; J: TRBJ1-4; size: .; D: .; CDR3: CASSLEQQGINEKLFF; DNA: TGCGCCAGCAGCTTGGAACAACAGGGTATAAACGAAAAACTGTTTTTT
V: TRBV6-6; J: TRBJ1-2; size: .; D: .; CDR3: CASSDSNYGYTF; DNA: TGTGCCAGCAGCGACAGTAACTATGGCTACACCTTC
V: TRBV12-2; J: TRBJ1-1; size: .; D: .; CDR3: CASRSNGTGTEMNTEAFF; DNA: TGTGCAAGTCGTTCCAACGGGACAGGGACTGAAATGAACACTGAAGCTTTCTTT
V: TRBV11-2; J: TRBJ2-1; size: .; D: .; CDR3: CASKGAGYNEQFF; DNA: TGTGCCAGCAAAGGAGCGGGTTACAATGAGCAGTTCTTC
V: TRBV18; J: TRBJ2-5; size: .; D: TRBD1; CDR3: CASSPFTGGQGLETQYF; DNA: TGTGCCAGCTCACCCTTCACCGGCGGACAGGGTCTAGAGACCCAGTACTTC
V: TRBV6-5; J: TRBJ2-7; size: .; D: .; CDR3: CASSASGTKAYEQYF; DNA: TGTGCCAGCAGCGCTTCCGGGACAAAGGCCTACGAGCAGTACTTC
V: TRBV28; J: TRBJ1-3; size: .; D: TRBD1; CDR3: CASSLTQGAGGNTIYF; DNA: TGTGCCAGCAGCCTGACTCAGGGGGCGGGCGGAAACACCATATATTTT
V: TRBV11-1; J: TRBJ1-2; size: once; D: .; CDR3: CASSLGGGNYGYTF; DNA: TGTGCCAGCAGCTTAGGTGGTGGGAACTATGGCTACACCTTC
V: TRBV5-3; J: TRBJ1-1; size: .; D: .; CDR3: CARSLGQAGKAFF; DNA: TGTGCCAGAAGCTTAGGCCAGGCAGGGAAAGCTTTCTTT
V: TRBV5-1; J: TRBJ2-7; size: .; D: TRBD1; CDR3: CASSLTAGQGSDEQYF; DNA: TGCGCCAGCAGCTTGACAGCCGGACAGGGCTCGGACGAGCAGTACTTC
V: TRBV25-1; J: TRBJ2-3; size: few; D: .; CDR3: CASSVRVSDTQYF; DNA: TGTGCCAGCAGTGTTCGGGTGTCGGATACGCAGTATTTT
V: TRBV28; J: TRBJ2-6; size: .; D: .; CDR3: CASSLRGASGANVLTF; DNA: TGTGCCAGCAGTTTGCGCGGGGCCTCTGGGGCCAACGTCCTGACTTTC
V: TRBV6-1; J: TRBJ2-3; size: .; D: .; CDR3: CASRFLGVSTDTQYF; DNA: TGTGCCAGCAGGTTTCTGGGCGTGAGCACAGATACGCAGTATTTT
V: TRBV7-9; J: TRBJ1-4; size: .; D: .; CDR3: CASSLQGATNEKLFF; DNA: TGTGCCAGCAGCTTACAAGGGGCAACTAATGAAAAACTGTTTTTT
V: TRBV6-7; J: TRBJ2-5; size: .; D: TRBD2; CDR3: CASSLCVQRGDNQETQYF; DNA: TGTGCCAGCAGCCTTTGCGTGCAGCGGGGCGACAACCAAGAGACCCAGTACTTC
V: TRBV18; J: TRBJ1-1; size: .; D: TRBD1; CDR3: CASSLGQGALSPEAFF; DNA: TGTGCCAGCTCACTTGGACAGGGGGCTTTATCGCCTGAAGCTTTCTTT
V: TRBV18; J: TRBJ1-1; size: .; D: TRBD1; CDR3: CASSPLGQAEIEAFF; DNA: TGTGCCAGCTCACCCCTCGGACAGGCTGAGATTGAAGCTTTCTTT
V: TRBV4-2; J: TRBJ1-2; size: .; D: .; CDR3: CASSQGVQAYGYTF; DNA: TGTGCCAGCAGCCAAGGGGTACAGGCTTATGGCTACACCTTC
V: TRBV20-1; J: TRBJ2-5; size: .; D: .; CDR3: CSAFLMETQYF; DNA: TGCAGCGCATTTTTAATGGAGACCCAGTACTTC
V: TRBV2; J: TRBJ1-5; size: once; D: .; CDR3: CASSKTEFNQPQHF; DNA: TGTGCCAGCAGCAAGACAGAATTCAATCAGCCCCAGCATTTT
V: TRBV11-2; J: TRBJ2-5; size: .; D: .; CDR3: CASSLARGRYQETQYF; DNA: TGTGCCAGCAGCTTAGCGAGGGGTCGGTACCAAGAGACCCAGTACTTC
V: TRBV6-1; J: TRBJ1-6; size: .; D: TRBD1; CDR3: CASRGTGGAQSPLHF; DNA: TGTGCCAGCAGGGGGACAGGGGGCGCACAGTCACCCCTCCACTTT
V: TRBV5-1; J: TRBJ2-6; size: .; D: TRBD1; CDR3: CASSPDPTGGFGANVLTF; DNA: TGCGCCAGCAGCCCGGACCCCACAGGGGGCTTTGGGGCCAACGTCCTGACTTTC
V: TRBV5-1; J: TRBJ1-1; size: .; D: .; CDR3: CASSLVGRQNTEAFF; DNA: TGCGCCAGCAGCTTGGTGGGGCGACAGAACACTGAAGCTTTCTTT
V: TRBV2; J: TRBJ2-1; size: .; D: .; CDR3: CASRLLNNEQFF; DNA: TGTGCCAGCAGATTACTCAACAATGAGCAGTTCTTC
V: TRBV9; J: TRBJ2-5; size: .; D: .; CDR3: CASSVGAGSAQYF; DNA: TGTGCCAGCAGCGTAGGGGCAGGGTCGGCCCAGTACTTC
V: TRBV5-1; J: TRBJ2-1; size: .; D: .; CDR3: CASSLGGESYNEQFF; DNA: TGCGCCAGCAGCTTGGGCGGGGAATCCTACAATGAGCAGTTCTTC